A selection of T cell receptor beta chains follows, all from one sample in a study of cytomegalovirus exposure and HLA in healthy donors. Only in-frame clones appear in the TCRdb table, and some are missing; sequencing was by immunoSEQ multiplex PCR. Here the sample spans about 190,000 clones, more than 70% being singletons. Sample: PBMCs. The receptors stem from a man aged 40-55 years in good health and CMV-seropositive. CDR3s include the opening cysteine and the closing phenylalanine or tryptophan. The order of the fields is clone size, V gene, J gene, CDR3 length, D gene, CDR3 protein, CDR3 DNA. A D gene is named only where the DNA matches it firmly. The listing skips clone size in some rows; elsewhere it reads once, few, many or a size class.

>-|TRBV28|TRBJ1-2|16|-
CASSLPLPDTIYGYTF
TGTGCCAGCAGTTTACCCCTACCGGACACCATATATGGCTACACCTTC
>-|TRBV9|TRBJ1-3|15|-
CASSVGQSSGNTIYF
TGTGCCAGCAGCGTCGGACAGAGCTCTGGAAACACCATATATTTT
>-|TRBV19|TRBJ2-3|14|-
CASSPGLLTDTQYF
TGTGCCAGTAGTCCGGGACTTCTCACAGATACGCAGTATTTT
>-|TRBV6-5|TRBJ1-1|15|-
CASSYSPGQATEAFF
TGTGCCAGCAGTTACTCGCCAGGTCAAGCCACTGAAGCTTTCTTT
>once|TRBV28|TRBJ1-2|15|-
CASSLRSGAGYGYTF
TGTGCCAGCAGTTTACGCTCAGGGGCGGGTTATGGCTACACCTTC
>few|TRBV7-9|TRBJ1-6|15|TRBD1
CASSPGTARNSPLHF
TGTGCCAGCAGCCCTGGGACAGCGAGAAATTCACCCCTCCACTTT
>-|TRBV20-1|TRBJ2-7|11|TRBD2
CSARLAVEQYF
TGCAGTGCCAGACTAGCGGTCGAGCAGTACTTC
>-|TRBV4-1|TRBJ2-3|14|-
CASSRQHGTDTQYF
TGCGCCAGCAGCCGCCAACACGGCACAGATACGCAGTATTTT
>-|TRBV18|TRBJ2-2|12|-
CASSLNTGELFF
TGTGCCAGCTCCCTGAACACCGGGGAGCTGTTTTTT
>few|TRBV29-1|TRBJ2-7|13|-
CSAGTYQTYEQYF
TGCAGCGCAGGGACTTACCAGACCTACGAGCAGTACTTC
>few|TRBV2|TRBJ2-6|19|TRBD1
CASRLNPGQVRPGANGLTF
TGTGCCAGCAGATTGAATCCGGGACAGGTCCGCCCTGGGGCCAACGGCCTGACTTTC
>once|TRBV4-3|TRBJ2-1|15|-
CASSQEGMGGNEQFF
TGCGCCAGCAGCCAGGAAGGGATGGGGGGCAATGAGCAGTTCTTC
>-|TRBV19|TRBJ1-1|13|-
CAGSDSLNTEAFF
TGTGCCGGCTCCGACAGCTTGAACACTGAAGCTTTCTTT
>-|TRBV5-1|TRBJ2-7|15|TRBD2
CASSLAGSGADEQYF
TGCGCCAGCAGCTTGGCGGGTAGCGGGGCCGATGAGCAGTACTTC
>-|TRBV4-2|TRBJ2-1|13|TRBD1
CASGTGDVNEQFF
TGTGCCAGCGGGACAGGGGATGTCAATGAGCAGTTCTTC
>-|TRBV27|TRBJ2-6|15|-
CASRLGIGGANVLTF
TGTGCCAGCAGACTAGGGATTGGTGGGGCCAACGTCCTGACTTTC
>-|TRBV15|TRBJ1-1|14|-
CATSRDRSSTEAFF
TGTGCCACCAGCAGAGATCGGTCATCTACTGAAGCTTTCTTT
>-|TRBV7-2|TRBJ1-2|15|-
CASSLGQGALYGYTF
TGTGCCAGCAGCTTAGGCCAGGGCGCCCTATATGGCTACACCTTC
>-|TRBV5-4|TRBJ2-3|15|-
CASKFSGKGTDTQYF
TGTGCCAGCAAATTTTCAGGGAAGGGCACAGATACGCAGTATTTT
>-|TRBV7-9|TRBJ1-2|14|-
CASSHSGRADGYTF
TGTGCCAGCAGCCATAGCGGCAGGGCGGATGGCTACACCTTC
>-|TRBV19|TRBJ2-1|16|TRBD1
CASTPYQGVPPLAQFF
TGTGCCAGTACCCCCTACCAGGGGGTCCCCCCTTTGGCGCAGTTCTTC
>-|TRBV27|TRBJ2-4|15|-
CASSLGRAMKNSQYF
TGTGCCAGCAGTTTGGGTCGCGCGATGAAAAACAGTCAGTACTTC
>-|TRBV2|TRBJ1-1|15|TRBD1
CASSILGQANTEAFF
TGTGCCAGCAGTATCCTCGGACAGGCGAACACTGAAGCTTTCTTT
>-|TRBV10-1|TRBJ1-6|14|TRBD1
CASSGQGAAISLHF
TGCGCCAGCAGTGGACAGGGGGCCGCCATCTCCCTCCACTTT
>-|TRBV13|TRBJ1-6|15|-
CASSADSSYNSPLHF
TGTGCCAGCAGCGCGGACAGCTCCTATAATTCACCCCTCCACTTT
>-|TRBV10-3|TRBJ2-7|13|-
CAISVQRSYEQYF
TGTGCCATCAGTGTACAGAGATCCTACGAGCAGTACTTC
>-|TRBV6-4|TRBJ2-2|14|-
CASSAGQTTGELFF
TGTGCCAGCAGTGCCGGACAGACCACCGGGGAGCTGTTTTTT
>-|TRBV19|TRBJ1-5|15|TRBD1
CASSDGQGINQPQHF
TGTGCCAGTAGCGACGGACAGGGGATCAATCAGCCCCAGCATTTT
>-|TRBV7-2|TRBJ1-5|14|TRBD1
CASSNTGEYQPQHF
TGTGCCAGCAGCAACACAGGGGAGTATCAGCCCCAGCATTTT
>once|TRBV19|TRBJ1-1|15|-
CASSNVFGGDTEAFF
TGTGCCAGTAGTAACGTCTTCGGAGGGGACACTGAAGCTTTCTTT
>-|TRBV5-6|TRBJ1-5|13|-
CASSGGGGQPQHF
TGTGCCAGCAGCGGTGGGGGGGGTCAGCCCCAGCATTTT
>-|TRBV5-4|TRBJ2-1|13|-
CASSSDSPPYNIF
TGTGCCAGCAGTTCGGACTCCCCGCCCTACAACATCTTC
>-|TRBV9|TRBJ1-5|15|TRBD1
CASSAGTGSMQPQHF
TGTGCCAGCAGCGCGGGGACAGGGAGCATGCAGCCCCAGCATTTT
>-|TRBV7-9|TRBJ2-5|15|TRBD1
CASSPGQGGKETQYF
TGTGCCAGCAGCCCTGGACAGGGCGGAAAAGAGACCCAGTACTTC
>-|TRBV9|TRBJ1-2|14|-
CASSPQQGLYGYTF
TGTGCCAGCAGCCCCCAGCAGGGACTCTATGGCTACACCTTC
>once|TRBV30|TRBJ2-1|13|-
CAWRRDSLGEQFF
TGTGCCTGGAGGCGGGACTCCTTGGGGGAGCAGTTCTTC
>-|TRBV19|TRBJ2-1|15|-
CASSLYTGPYNEQFF
TGTGCCAGTTCCCTCTACACAGGGCCCTACAATGAGCAGTTCTTC
>-|TRBV7-2|TRBJ2-7|13|TRBD2
CASSSSGFYEQYF
TGTGCCAGCAGCTCTAGCGGTTTCTACGAGCAGTACTTC
>-|TRBV9|TRBJ1-4|16|-
CASSVAIREGDEKLFF
TGTGCCAGCAGCGTAGCGATAAGGGAGGGGGACGAAAAACTGTTTTTT
>-|TRBV28|TRBJ2-3|15|TRBD1
CASSLRQGDTDTQYF
TGTGCCAGCAGTTTGAGGCAGGGGGACACAGATACGCAGTATTTT
>-|TRBV15|TRBJ2-7|16|-
CATSRGLRDTPGEQYF
TGTGCCACCAGCAGAGGGCTCCGGGACACCCCCGGGGAGCAGTACTTC
>few|TRBV7-2|TRBJ2-7|15|TRBD2
CASSLQAGGPYEQYF
TGTGCCAGCAGCTTACAAGCGGGAGGGCCCTACGAGCAGTACTTC
>-|TRBV19|TRBJ2-7|13|TRBD1
CASSSRDRNEQYF
TGTGCCAGTTCTAGCCGGGACAGGAACGAGCAGTACTTC
>-|TRBV19|TRBJ2-3|12|TRBD2
CASEKAGGRLYF
TGTGCCAGTGAAAAGGCGGGAGGCCGCCTGTATTTT
>once|TRBV5-1|TRBJ2-2|12|-
CASSLAQEKLFF
TGCGCCAGCAGCTTGGCACAGGAGAAGCTGTTTTTT
>-|TRBV27|TRBJ1-4|14|-
CASSTDSNNEKLFF
TGTGCCAGCAGCACCGACAGCAATAATGAAAAACTGTTTTTT